A single sample gave rise to the 27 T cell receptor beta chains below, sequenced in a study of blood T cell repertoires in COVID-19. Method: immunoSEQ multiplex PCR; TCRdb's copy keeps in-frame clones and lacks some. The repertoire holds under 350,000 clones, with approximately 86% as singletons. The sample comprised PBMCs or T cells enriched from blood (not recorded which). These receptors originate from a woman in her thirties or forties with acute COVID-19.

The rearrangement uses TRBV15 and TRBJ2-7; D may be TRBD2 (6 bases). Germline values: CDR1 LNHNV, CDR2 YYDKDF (reference sequence). The CDR3 covers 17 residues. Trimming pared 1 base from V and 2 bases from J, leaving 18 bases between. The CDR3 coding sequence is TGTGCCACCAGCAGAGGGGCGGGGCGGGCCCTAGCCTACGAGCAGTACTTC. This translates into CATSRGAGRALAYEQYF.

This clone appeared a few times. This chain connects TRBV27 to TRBJ1-2, with a weak D call TRBD1 (5 bases). Germline lookup yields CDR1 MNHEY and CDR2 SMNVEV (reference sequence). The CDR3 consists of 13 residues. The V end was cut by 5 bases, the J end by 1 base, with 8 bases between. CDR3 residues: CASSHDSNYGYTF. The CDR3 nucleotides are TGTGCCAGCAGTCACGACAGTAACTATGGCTACACCTTC.

V is TRBV11-3 and J is TRBJ2-7; 14 bases fit TRBD2. Germline CDR1 SGHNT, CDR2 YENEEA. V was clipped by 1 base and J by 2 bases; unmatched bases: 1. This CDR3 spans 16 amino acids. This CDR3 is CASSLGGLAGAYEQYF. In DNA, the CDR3 is TGTGCCAGCAGCTTAGGGGGACTAGCGGGAGCCTACGAGCAGTACTTC.

This clone was recorded once. The chain has TRBV4-3 and TRBJ2-7; TRBD1 matches 7 bases. J was trimmed by 3 bases and V by 1 base; bases with no gene match: 9. Germline CDR1 is LGHNA and CDR2 is YSLEER. The length of the CDR3 is 16 residues. CDR3 loop: CASSQGLTGFNYEQYF. CDR3 bases: TGCGCCAGCAGCCAAGGCCTGACAGGGTTCAACTACGAGCAGTACTTC.

This clone was recorded once. This chain uses TRBV18 with TRBJ1-6; possibly TRBD1 for D (5 bases). This CDR3 contains 12 residues. Trimming removed 3 bases from V and 9 bases from J, with 6 bases in between. The germline V gene has CDR1 KGHSH and CDR2 LQKENI. CDR3 loop: CASSPGGSPLHF. CDR3 nucleotides: TGTGCCAGCTCACCGGGGGGTTCACCCCTCCACTTT.

CDR3 protein: CASTLAPNYNEQFF. The CDR3 DNA reads as TGTGCCAGCACTCTAGCACCGAACTACAATGAGCAGTTCTTC. J is TRBJ2-1 and V is TRBV7-3; D may be TRBD2 (5 bases). The CDR3 length is 14 residues. Per the germline V gene, CDR1 is SGHTA and CDR2 is FQGTGA. Trimming stripped 7 bases from V and 3 bases from J, with 13 bases between.

The chain carries TRBV7-6 and TRBJ2-5; D might be TRBD2 (6 bases). The length of the CDR3 is 16 residues. V was shortened by 2 bases and J by 5 bases, with 18 bases between the two germline ends. The V gene's germline CDR1 is SGHVS and CDR2 FNYEAQ. For the CDR3, the DNA is TGTGCCAGCAGCTTACAAGAGACTTGGGCGGGGGAGACCCAGTACTTC. Amino acids: CASSLQETWAGETQYF. Variable domain in full (rest from reference TRBV7-6 and TRBJ2-5): GAGVSQSPRYKVTKRGQDVALRCDPISGHVSLYWYRQALGQGPEFLTYFNYEAQQDKSGLPNDRFSAERPEGSISTLTIQRTEQRDSAMYRCASSLQETWAGETQYFGPGTRLLVL.

The chain employs TRBV28 and TRBJ1-2, with 9 bases aligning to TRBD1. The CDR3 consists of 15 residues. After removal of 5 bases from V and 3 bases from J, the junction contained 7 bases not matched to a gene. CDR1 is MDHEN, CDR2 SYDVKM, per germline. For the CDR3, the DNA is TGTGCCAGCAGTAAACAGGGGGCTTATCACTATGGCTACACCTTC. Encoded protein: CASSKQGAYHYGYTF.

This clone was counted only a few times. V and J are TRBV6-2 or TRBV6-3 and TRBJ2-7, with D possibly TRBD1 on 5 matching bases. Between the trimmed V and J ends, which lost 4 bases and 7 bases, there was a span of 14 bases. This CDR3 is built from 13 residues. Germline CDR1 MNHEY, CDR2 SVGEGT. The CDR3 DNA sequence: TGTGCCAGCAGTTGGCAGGGAATTGCAGAGCAGTACTTC. Its protein is CASSWQGIAEQYF.

The chain uses TRBV14 and TRBJ1-4; 7 nucleotides line up with TRBD1. The germline V gene has CDR1 SGHDN and CDR2 FVKESK. With 5 bases clipped from V and 5 bases from J, the junction kept 11 bases outside the gene matches. The CDR3 totals 16 residues. CDR3 residues: CASSVSRGTVNEKLFF. CDR3 sequence (DNA): TGTGCCAGCAGCGTAAGCCGGGGGACAGTCAATGAAAAACTGTTTTTT.

The J gene is TRBJ2-1, the V gene TRBV7-2; tentatively, D is TRBD1 (6 bases). V lost 0 bases and J 4 bases, leaving 22 bases between the germline ends. From germline, CDR1 is SGHTA and CDR2 FQGNSA. This CDR3 is built from 19 residues. CDR3 loop: CASSLAGGLVKSKYNEQFF. The DNA for the CDR3 is TGTGCCAGCAGCTTAGCAGGGGGTTTGGTAAAATCAAAGTACAATGAGCAGTTCTTC.

This clone appeared once. The gene calls are TRBV12-5 and TRBJ2-1; 8 positions match TRBD2. The CDR3 extends over 16 amino acids. Trimming removed 6 bases from V and 4 bases from J; junction bases left unmatched: 11. Germline V gene sequence: CDR1 LGHNT, CDR2 FRNRAP. The CDR3 reads CASGPAGATPYNEQFF. CDR3 DNA sequence: TGTGCTAGTGGACCAGCGGGAGCTACGCCATACAATGAGCAGTTCTTC.

The chain links TRBV10-3 to TRBJ2-3; 14 bases map to TRBD2. Germline lookup yields CDR1 ENHRY and CDR2 SYGVKD. This CDR3 has 18 residues. V lost 4 bases, J lost 5 bases, and 11 bases stayed unmatched. CDR3: CAISAPPTSGGAEDTQYF. In DNA form, the CDR3 reads TGTGCCATCAGTGCGCCACCGACTAGCGGGGGGGCCGAAGATACGCAGTATTTT.

The CDR3 here is CASGRGSAEAFF. CDR3 in DNA: TGTGCTAGTGGCCGGGGTTCCGCTGAAGCTTTCTTT. This chain connects TRBV12-5 to TRBJ1-1; D is uncertain. CDR1 and CDR2 (germline): LGHNT, FRNRAP. Trimming took off 6 bases at V and 6 bases at J, with 11 bases between the two ends. The CDR3 length is 12 residues.

This sequence joins TRBV24-1 and TRBJ1-2; no definite D call. There are 16 residues in the CDR3. CDR1 KGHDR and CDR2 SFDVKD come from the germline V gene. Trimming shortened V by 4 bases and J by 8 bases, and 22 bases separated the two germline ends. In DNA, the CDR3 is TGTGCCACCAGTGAACCTCACACCGGAGCCAGTGTCGGCTACACCTTC. Its protein product is CATSEPHTGASVGYTF.

The chain's CDR3 is CASSQGNSHQPQHF. Here the CDR3 DNA reads TGTGCCAGCAGCCAAGGTAACAGTCATCAGCCCCAGCATTTT. The chain has TRBV3-1 (or the pseudogene TRBV3-2) and TRBJ1-5; no clear D gene. The germline CDR1 and CDR2 sequences are LGHDT and YNNKEL (reference sequence). Trimming removed 1 base from V and 5 bases from J, with 9 bases in between. The CDR3 is made up of 14 amino acids.

Concerning this clone itself: This likely comes from a read error, as the CDR3 has no conserved phenylalanine or tryptophan at its end. The DNA is left out, because the CDR3 cannot be placed on it with certainty; the CDR3 is given as TCRdb lists it. The CDR3: CASTNYKLRVLVY. V usage is TRBV6-5 and J usage is TRBJ1-1. The germline gives CDR1 MNHEY, CDR2 SVGAGI. The CDR3 has 13 residues if both end residues are counted.

This clone was counted only a few times. This chain links TRBV19 with TRBJ1-4; D is ambiguous. The CDR3 loop spans 17 amino acids. Deletions cut 5 bases from V and 3 bases from J, with 19 bases between. CDR1 LNHDA and CDR2 SQIVND come from the germline V gene (reference sequence). CDR3 region: CASSSPRPSRANEKLFF. CDR3 nucleotide sequence: TGTGCCAGTAGTTCACCACGGCCCTCCCGGGCTAATGAAAAACTGTTTTTT.

The CDR3, as DNA: TGTGCCAGTAGTTCGGCAGGGTATCAGCCCCAGCATTTT. This gives the protein CASSSAGYQPQHF. The rearrangement joins TRBV19 to TRBJ1-5; TRBD1 is a possible D gene (5 bases). The CDR3 is 13 residues long. V was clipped by 5 bases and J by 5 bases, with 10 bases between them. Germline CDR1 LNHDA, CDR2 SQIVND (reference sequence).

The rearrangement uses TRBV5-1 and TRBJ2-2; 8 bases line up with TRBD2. After removal of 0 bases from V and 6 bases from J, the junction contained 10 bases not matched to a gene. Germline CDR1 SGHRS, CDR2 YFSETQ. CDR3 length: 17 residues. The CDR3 sequence: CASSLAGTSRSSGELFF. The CDR3 DNA is TGCGCCAGCAGCTTGGCGGGGACTAGTCGGTCCTCCGGGGAGCTGTTTTTT.

The chain employs TRBV18 and TRBJ2-2; 8 bases agree with TRBD1. CDR3 length: 15 residues. J lost 5 bases, V lost 3 bases, and 5 bases had no gene match. CDR1 is KGHSH and CDR2 is LQKENI in the germline V gene. The CDR3 reads CASSPQGAGTGELFF. CDR3 nucleotide sequence: TGTGCCAGCTCACCTCAGGGGGCTGGGACCGGGGAGCTGTTTTTT.

J is TRBJ1-2 and V is TRBV6-5, with a tentative D call TRBD1 (6 bases). Germline loops: CDR1 MNHEY, CDR2 SVGAGI. CDR3 length equals 14 residues. Between the trimmed V and J ends, which lost 7 bases and 2 bases, there was a span of 14 bases. CDR3: CASKRTVENYGYTF. The CDR3, as DNA: TGTGCCAGCAAGAGGACAGTAGAAAACTATGGCTACACCTTC.

The chain recombines TRBV6-5 with TRBJ1-2; TRBD1 aligns across 8 bases. V lost 2 bases to trimming and J lost 4 bases; unmatched junction nucleotides: 9. The CDR3 length is 16 residues. Germline-derived CDR1 and CDR2 are MNHEY and SVGAGI. The CDR3: CASSYGTGSIRYGYTF. Here the CDR3 DNA reads TGTGCCAGCAGTTACGGGACAGGCTCGATCCGCTATGGCTACACCTTC.

This clone was picked up many times. The V and J genes are TRBV19 and TRBJ1-2, with D hard to call. Trimming stripped 10 bases from V and 2 bases from J, with 11 bases between. The CDR3 consists of 12 residues. The germline V gene encodes CDR1 LNHDA and CDR2 SQIVND (reference sequence). The CDR3 DNA reads TGTGCCACCCAGACAAAAAACTATGGCTACACCTTC. Translation: CATQTKNYGYTF. The complete variable domain, with remaining parts taken from reference TRBV19 and TRBJ1-2, reads DGGITQSPKYLFRKEGQNVTLSCEQNLNHDAMYWYRQDPGQGLRLIYYSQIVNDFQKGDIAEGYSVSREKKESFPLTVTSAQKNPTAFYLCATQTKNYGYTFGSGTRLTVV.

In this sample, this clone turned up many times. The rearrangement uses TRBV9 and TRBJ2-3; 11 bases match TRBD2. V shed 0 bases and J 1 base; nucleotides not matched to a gene: 16. The germline V gene has CDR1 SGDLS and CDR2 YYNGEE. This CDR3 spans 21 amino acids. CDR3 loop: CASSVGPLLVTSGARTDTQYF. The CDR3 DNA reads as TGTGCCAGCAGCGTAGGCCCCCTACTAGTGACTAGCGGGGCCCGCACAGATACGCAGTATTTT. The full variable domain, with the rest looked up from reference TRBV9 and TRBJ2-3, is DSGVTQTPKHLITATGQRVTLRCSPRSGDLSVYWYQQSLDQGLQFLIQYYNGEERAKGNILERFSAQQFPDLHSELNLSSLELGDSALYFCASSVGPLLVTSGARTDTQYFGPGTRLTVL.

This clone was observed a few times. This chain joins TRBV5-6 and TRBJ1-6; TRBD1 matches 7 bases. Germline V gives CDR1 SGHDT, CDR2 YYEEEE. CDR3 length: 16 residues. With 4 bases clipped from V and 6 bases from J, the junction kept 10 bases outside the gene matches. CDR3 sequence reads: CASSPLGTEPNSPLHF. CDR3 nucleotides: TGTGCCAGCAGCCCCCTGGGGACAGAACCTAATTCACCCCTCCACTTT.

V and J are TRBV19 and TRBJ1-1; 12 nucleotides agree with TRBD1. Germline V CDR1 and CDR2: LNHDA, SQIVND (reference sequence). The CDR3 length is 17 residues. J gave up 2 bases and V 5 bases, and 9 bases lay outside the gene matches. The CDR3 region has the DNA TGTGCCAGTAGTTGGGGGACAGGGGGCGGAGGAAACACTGAAGCTTTCTTT. It yields the protein CASSWGTGGGGNTEAFF.